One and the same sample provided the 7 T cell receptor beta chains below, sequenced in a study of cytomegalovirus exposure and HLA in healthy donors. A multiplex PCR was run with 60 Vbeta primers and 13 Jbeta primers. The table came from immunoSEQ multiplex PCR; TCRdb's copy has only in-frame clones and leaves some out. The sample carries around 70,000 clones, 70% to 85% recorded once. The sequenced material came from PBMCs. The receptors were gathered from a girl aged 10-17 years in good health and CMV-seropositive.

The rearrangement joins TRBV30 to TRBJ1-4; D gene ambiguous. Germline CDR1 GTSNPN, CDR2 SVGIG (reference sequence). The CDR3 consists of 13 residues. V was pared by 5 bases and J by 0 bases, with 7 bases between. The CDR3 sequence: CAWWRATNEKLFF. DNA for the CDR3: TGTGCCTGGTGGAGGGCAACTAATGAAAAACTGTTTTTT. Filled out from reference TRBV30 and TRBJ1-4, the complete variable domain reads SQTIHQWPATLVQPVGSPLSLECTVEGTSNPNLYWYRQAAGRGLQLLFYSVGIGQISSEVPQNLSASRPQDRQFILSSKKLLLSDSGFYLCAWWRATNEKLFFGSGTQLSVL.

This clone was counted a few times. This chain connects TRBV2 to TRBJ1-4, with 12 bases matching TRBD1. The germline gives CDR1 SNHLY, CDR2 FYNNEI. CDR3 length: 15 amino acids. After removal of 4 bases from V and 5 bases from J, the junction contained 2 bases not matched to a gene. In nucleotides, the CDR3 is TGTGCCAGCAGTGGTGGGACAGGGGGCAATGAAAAACTGTTTTTT. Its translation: CASSGGTGGNEKLFF.

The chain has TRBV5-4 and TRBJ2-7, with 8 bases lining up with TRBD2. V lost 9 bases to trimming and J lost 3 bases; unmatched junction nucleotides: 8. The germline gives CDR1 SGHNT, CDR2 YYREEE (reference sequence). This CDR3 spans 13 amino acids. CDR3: CATGRAGDYEQYF. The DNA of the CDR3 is TGTGCCACCGGGAGGGCGGGCGACTACGAGCAGTACTTC.

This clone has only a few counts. This CDR3 reads CASSPPRTELFF. As DNA, the CDR3 is TGTGCCAGCAGCCCTCCCCGGACAGAACTGTTTTTT. The chain couples TRBV7-8 to TRBJ1-4, with a possible D match to TRBD1 (6 bases). CDR1 and CDR2 from the germline V gene are SGHVS and FQNEAQ. There are 12 residues in the CDR3. Deletions cut 5 bases from V and 12 bases from J, with 13 bases between.

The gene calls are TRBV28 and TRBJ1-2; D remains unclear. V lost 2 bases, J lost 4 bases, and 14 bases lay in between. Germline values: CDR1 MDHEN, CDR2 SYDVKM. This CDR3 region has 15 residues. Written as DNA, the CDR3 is TGTGCCAGCAGTTTAAACGGGAGGCTGGGCTATGGCTACACCTTC. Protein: CASSLNGRLGYGYTF.

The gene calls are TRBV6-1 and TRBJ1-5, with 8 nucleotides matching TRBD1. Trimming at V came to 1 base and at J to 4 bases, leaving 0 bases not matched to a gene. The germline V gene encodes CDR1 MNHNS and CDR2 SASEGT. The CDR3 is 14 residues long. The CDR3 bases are TGTGCCAGCAGTGAAGGACAGGGGAATCAGCCCCAGCATTTT. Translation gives CASSEGQGNQPQHF.

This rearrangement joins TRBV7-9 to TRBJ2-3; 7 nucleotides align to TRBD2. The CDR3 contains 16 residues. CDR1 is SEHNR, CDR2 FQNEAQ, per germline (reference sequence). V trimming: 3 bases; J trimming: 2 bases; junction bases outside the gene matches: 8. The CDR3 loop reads CASSFVASGFTDTQYF. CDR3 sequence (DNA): TGTGCCAGCAGCTTTGTCGCTAGCGGCTTCACAGATACGCAGTATTTT. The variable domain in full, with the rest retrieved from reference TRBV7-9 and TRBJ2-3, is DTGVSQNPRHKITKRGQNVTFRCDPISEHNRLYWYRQTLGQGPEFLTYFQNEAQLEKSRLLSDRFSAERPKGSFSTLEIQRTEQGDSAMYLCASSFVASGFTDTQYFGPGTRLTVL.